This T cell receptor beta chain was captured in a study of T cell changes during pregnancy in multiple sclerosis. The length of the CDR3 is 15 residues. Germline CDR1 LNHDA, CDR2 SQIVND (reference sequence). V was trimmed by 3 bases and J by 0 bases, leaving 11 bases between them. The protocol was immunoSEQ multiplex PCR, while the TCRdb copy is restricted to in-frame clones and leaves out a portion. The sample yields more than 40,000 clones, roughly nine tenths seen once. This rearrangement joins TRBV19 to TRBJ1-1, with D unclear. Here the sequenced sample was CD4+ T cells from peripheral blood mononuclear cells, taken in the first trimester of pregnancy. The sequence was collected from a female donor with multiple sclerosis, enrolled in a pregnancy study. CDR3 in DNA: TGTGCCAGTAGTATCGGGCGGGTCATGAACACTGAAGCTTTCTTT. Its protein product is CASSIGRVMNTEAFF.